The TCR beta chain under discussion was sequenced for a study of metastatic and nonmetastatic thyroid tumors. Study-wide background: Across peripheral blood and tumor or nodule tissue samples taken from malignant and benign thyroid patients, the repertoires were compared with one another.

Study conclusions and caveats: Relative to benign nodules, malignant thyroid tumors were reportedly characterized by significantly elevated TCR beta diversity in blood and tumor.

Regarding this clone: Its specificity is unknown.

Authors' data handling: The authors used CDR3 differences across clinicopathological groups to build a distant-metastasis classifier for papillary thyroid cancer. Through MiXCR, TCRdb re-clonotyped the PCR reads. The V and J calls, along with clone size, are taken from TCRdb and not from the paper's own processing. Found here are under 7,500 clones, around 30% of them singletons; the top ten hold 35% to 50%. Each patient came to thyroid surgery without any prior treatment (of any kind). V was pared by 0 bases and J by 4 bases, with 0 bases of the junction left unmatched. Germline CDR1 is GTSNPN and CDR2 is SVGIG (reference sequence). The CDR3 spans 13 residues.

Sequencing was done on a sample of tumor tissue. The chain carries TRBV30 and TRBJ1-5; TRBD1 aligns across 7 bases. The TCR was taken from a female donor with papillary thyroid cancer or a benign thyroid nodule (not recorded which). Some clones in this sample may be carry-over from other donors' samples. DNA of the CDR3: TGTGCCTGGAGTGTACAGGGGAATCAGCCCCAGCATTTT. Translated: CAWSVQGNQPQHF.